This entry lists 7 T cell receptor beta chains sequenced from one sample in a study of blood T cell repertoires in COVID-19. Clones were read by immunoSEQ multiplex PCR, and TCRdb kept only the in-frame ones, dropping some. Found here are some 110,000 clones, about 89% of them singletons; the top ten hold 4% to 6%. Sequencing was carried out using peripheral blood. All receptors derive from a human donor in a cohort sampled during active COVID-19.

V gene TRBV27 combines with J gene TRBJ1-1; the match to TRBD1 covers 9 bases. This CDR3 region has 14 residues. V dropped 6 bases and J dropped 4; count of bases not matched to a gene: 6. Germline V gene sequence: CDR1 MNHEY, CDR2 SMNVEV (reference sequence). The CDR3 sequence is CASSGTGPSTEAFF. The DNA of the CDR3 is TGTGCCAGCAGCGGGACAGGGCCATCCACTGAAGCTTTCTTT.

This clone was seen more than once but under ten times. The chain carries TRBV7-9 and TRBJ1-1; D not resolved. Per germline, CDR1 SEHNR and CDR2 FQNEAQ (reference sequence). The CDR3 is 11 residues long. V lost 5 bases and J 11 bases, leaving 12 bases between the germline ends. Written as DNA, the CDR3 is TGTGCCAGCAGCGCGAGCCCGCCCGCTTTCTTT. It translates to CASSASPPAFF.

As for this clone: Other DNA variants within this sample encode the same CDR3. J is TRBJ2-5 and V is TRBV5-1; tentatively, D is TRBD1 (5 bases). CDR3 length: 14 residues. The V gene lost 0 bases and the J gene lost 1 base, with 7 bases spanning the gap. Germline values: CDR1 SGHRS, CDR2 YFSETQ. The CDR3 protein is CASSLGTLQETQYF. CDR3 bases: TGCGCCAGCAGCTTGGGGACACTCCAAGAGACCCAGTACTTC.

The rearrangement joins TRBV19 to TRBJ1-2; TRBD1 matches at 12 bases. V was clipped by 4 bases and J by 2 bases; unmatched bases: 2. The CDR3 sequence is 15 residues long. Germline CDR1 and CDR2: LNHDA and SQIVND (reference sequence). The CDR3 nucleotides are TGTGCCAGTAGTAGGGACAGGGGGCTCAACTATGGCTACACCTTC. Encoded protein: CASSRDRGLNYGYTF. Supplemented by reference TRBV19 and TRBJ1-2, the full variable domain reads DGGITQSPKYLFRKEGQNVTLSCEQNLNHDAMYWYRQDPGQGLRLIYYSQIVNDFQKGDIAEGYSVSREKKESFPLTVTSAQKNPTAFYLCASSRDRGLNYGYTFGSGTRLTVV.

CDR3 in DNA: TGTGCCAGCAGCCCCTTCGGGGGCGAGCAGTACTTC. Its protein product is CASSPFGGEQYF. The gene calls are TRBV7-2 and TRBJ2-7; possibly TRBD2 for D (6 bases). The germline V gene has CDR1 SGHTA and CDR2 FQGNSA. This CDR3 is built from 12 residues. Deletions cut 5 bases from V and 6 bases from J, with 11 bases between. The full variable domain, completed using reference TRBV7-2 and TRBJ2-7, is GAGVSQSPSNKVTEKGKDVELRCDPISGHTALYWYRQSLGQGLEFLIYFQGNSAPDKSGLPSDRFSAERTGGSVSTLTIQRTQQEDSAVYLCASSPFGGEQYFGPGTRLTVT.

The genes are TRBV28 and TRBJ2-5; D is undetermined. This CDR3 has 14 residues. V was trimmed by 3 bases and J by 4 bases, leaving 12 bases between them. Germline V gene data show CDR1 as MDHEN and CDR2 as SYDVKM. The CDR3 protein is CASSLRNSPETQYF. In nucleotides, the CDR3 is TGTGCCAGCAGTTTGCGTAACAGCCCAGAGACCCAGTACTTC.

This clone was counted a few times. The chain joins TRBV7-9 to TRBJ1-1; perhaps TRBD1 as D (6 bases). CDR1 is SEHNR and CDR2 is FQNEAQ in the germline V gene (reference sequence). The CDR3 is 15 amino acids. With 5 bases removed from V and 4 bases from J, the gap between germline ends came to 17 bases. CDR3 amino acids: CASSGRDTKGTEAFF. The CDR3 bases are TGTGCCAGCAGCGGCAGGGACACAAAGGGCACTGAAGCTTTCTTT.